The clone carrying this TCR beta chain has at least ten counts. Between the trimmed V and J ends, which lost 2 bases and 5 bases, there was a span of 7 bases. Germline values: CDR1 MNHEY, CDR2 SMNVEV (reference sequence). The CDR3 has 12 amino acids. Investigators reverse transcribed all isolated RNA, so they sequenced expressed TCRB transcripts. TCRdb's copy holds only in-frame clones and misses some; the assay was immunoSEQ multiplex PCR. This sample carries 120,000 to 150,000 clones, 6.9% of them seen once, and the ten largest clones take approximately 1.5%. The source of the sample is a study of beta chain features in type 1 diabetes.

This TCR derives from a woman in her 30s in good health. The chain joins TRBV27 to TRBJ2-7; the D is unclear. Sequencing used central memory CD4+ T cells from blood. CDR3 sequence: CASSLEADEQYF. The CDR3 DNA reads TGTGCCAGCAGTTTAGAAGCCGACGAGCAGTACTTC.